This TCR beta chain was profiled in a study of cytomegalovirus exposure and HLA in healthy donors (dated by TCRdb to between 2016 and 2019). Background on the whole study: According to an earlier analysis of several hundred of the donors, 150 million to 200 million T cells yielded 117 million unique TCR beta sequences and about 300 Gb of sequence data. The study used immunosequencing to profile the T cell repertoires of approximately 640 subjects and linked those repertoires to cytomegalovirus serostatus. To predict cytomegalovirus infection status, the study combined high-throughput TCR immunosequencing, statistical association of individual TCRs with disease status, and machine learning. HLA typing covered class I and class II loci at four-digit resolution. A later genetic analysis used genome-wide SNP genotypes for about 65% of the 666 donors, treating that subset as a discovery cohort. Typing coverage differed by locus: A, B, C, DRB1 and DQB1 were typed in about 629-640 donors, DQA1 in 522, DPA1 in some 600, and DPB1 in 472. Donor age, sex, ethnicity and CMV serostatus were collected together with the repertoire data. In addition to the first cohort of hundreds of subjects, a separate validation cohort of approximately 130 different subjects was used. Several DR-DQ haplotypes were treated as single units for association and clustering because of strong linkage in the cohort. Among 300 to 500 genotyped donors of the cohort, an average of about 220,000 unique TCR beta nucleotide sequences was sequenced per donor, of which approximately 19% were non-productive. To study patterns of TCR occurrence, a later analysis re-analyzed previously published TCR beta repertoires from 666 donors and added high-resolution HLA genotyping. An earlier analysis of 587 of the donors used high-throughput TCR beta sequencing to judge whether each TCR beta V gene segment behaved as functional or pseudogenic. All discovery cohort repertoires had been generated using a single sequencing platform. Among the roughly 400 genotyped donors, around 81% belonged to the genetic ancestry cluster associated with self-reported Caucasian donors. The later analysis used no new phenotypic data to find candidate immune exposures, relying instead on TCR beta sequences and their occurrence across donors. Roughly 300 gigabases of sequencing data and approximately 92 million unique TCR sequences made up an early release that covered 500 to 650 HLA-typed donors. The aim of the study was to test whether cataloging public T cell receptors could identify signatures of past pathogen exposure. Study-wide findings and limitations: Strong co-occurrence of HLA alleles, especially DR and DQ, made assigning TCR associations to individual alleles difficult. HLA typing was unavailable for some donors at each locus, so association tests used only the typed subset. In both the original and validation cohorts, the classifier was reported to diagnose cytomegalovirus status with high specificity and sensitivity. Compared with equally common non-associated chains, HLA-associated TCR beta chains in a later analysis were more clonally expanded and had lower generation probabilities. Correlated functional status among segregating V segments might be attributable to linkage disequilibrium, but an unknown experimental factor could not be ruled out. The authors suggested that the approach could potentially be extended to other disease states and immunological phenotypes. Most CMV-associated TCR beta chains appeared to be HLA-restricted in a later analysis, and the HLA associations seemed to be driven largely by CMV exposure. This cohort had only TCR beta chains sequenced, and the lack of alpha or paired-chain data limited which features could be detected. Three of the identified cytomegalovirus-associated TCR beta chains were confirmed in vitro to be specific for cytomegalovirus antigens. The study listed 150 to 200 TCR beta chains as associated with cytomegalovirus. Compared with the roughly 670-donor mean, donors in an Asian-associated ancestry cluster had fewer N-insertions in productive TCRs, according to a later genetic analysis. A further reported finding was that TCR beta sequences accurately predicted the HLA-A and HLA-B alleles for most subjects in the first cohort. In a later analysis, 15,000 to 20,000 TCR beta sequences were associated with specific HLA alleles at a false discovery rate of 0.05. Sequencing depth was assumed to be roughly uniform across donors in the presence/absence analyses, though that assumption may not hold. According to a later analysis, TCR association rates differed among HLA loci, with DRB1 alleles showing the most associated TCRs and HLA-C alleles showing the fewest. Because counts were too low, roughly 18 rarely observed V segments, including chromosome 9 orphons, were left out of the earlier analysis of approximately 500 of the donors. A cluster of highly shared sequence variants was judged likely to be a technical artifact of the sequencing pipeline. In a later analysis, several top co-occurrence clusters were reported to appear linked to parvovirus B19, influenza, CMV and Epstein-Barr virus. For the cohort, immune exposure information was limited to CMV serostatus. Most TCR sequences were observed very rarely across donors, whereas some public TCRs were present in many individuals. Some IMGT-functional V segments, including TRBV6-2 and TRBV6-3, could not be distinguished by the 87-base-pair reads and were therefore excluded. An earlier analysis of 450 to 750 of the donors showed that most TCR beta V segments appeared in productive rearrangements either about 87% or about 30% of the time, which broadly matched IMGT annotations. V-gene and J-gene trimming of TCR beta chains was associated with a missense DCLRE1C variant in a later genetic analysis, and the association was replicated in an independent cohort.

Library generation was performed with the immunoSEQ multiplex PCR assay. The multiplex PCR relied on a mix of 60 forward primers for TCR Vbeta segments and 13 reverse primers for TCR Jbeta segments. The CDR3 region of rearranged TCR beta genes was amplified from genomic DNA by a multiplex PCR assay. On the Illumina HiSeq System, the amplified TCR beta libraries were sequenced as 87-base-pair reads. As for how the authors treated the data: A later analysis tallied about 77 million unique TCR beta chains across the 666 repertoires, and about 12 million of those chains were shared by two or more donors. Raw reads were error-corrected and collapsed into unique sequences with a nearest-neighbor algorithm that merged closely related sequences to remove PCR and sequencing errors. To assign V, D and J gene segments, CDR3 sequences were aligned to IMGT reference sequences. For a sequence to be retained, at least a six-nucleotide match to both a V gene segment and a J gene segment was required. Rearrangements were classified as productive when the CDR3 lacked stop codons and remained in frame with V and J, and all other rearrangements were classified as non-productive. CDR3 was defined by IMGT convention, running from the second conserved V-encoded cysteine to the conserved J-encoded phenylalanine. The earlier analysis of some 600 of the donors excluded sequences that lacked an unambiguous match to a single V gene segment. In an earlier analysis of approximately 590 of the donors, V segments were called functional above 56.7% productive rearrangements and were called segregating when the between-donor standard deviation exceeded 5%. A statistical classification framework was built to diagnose cytomegalovirus status from the catalog of TCR beta chain sequences. In a later analysis, V and J genes were assigned by comparing TCR nucleotide sequences against IMGT/GENE-DB human TR gene sequences. A later analysis assigned CDR3 sequences and most-parsimonious VDJ recombination scenarios with the TCRdist pipeline. In a later analysis, each TCR beta chain was defined by its CDR3 amino acid sequence together with its V-gene family, and reads lacking a unique V-gene family were excluded. To address suspected cross-contamination and a sequencing artifact, a later analysis removed 550 to 750 highly shared, low-generation-probability nucleotide sequences. For each public chain, a later analysis derived a clonal expansion index from normalized ranks of inferred template counts within each repertoire. In a later analysis, generation probabilities were computed with a VDJ recombination model fitted to out-of-frame rearrangements, and the resulting probabilities were checked against IGoR. In a later analysis, TCR-TCR, TCR-HLA and TCR-CMV co-occurrence was scored with hypergeometric tests, and a repertoire-size bias correction was applied to TCR pairs. In a later analysis, false discovery rates were estimated by permuting HLA or CMV assignments 20 times. In a later analysis, co-occurring TCRs were grouped with DBSCAN, and TCRdist sequence similarity was added when clustering was performed within HLA-allele-positive subsets. Repertoires with fewer than 30,000 or more than 120,000 public chains, plus five repertoires with anomalous nucleotide sharing, were excluded from co-occurrence clustering. Drawn from immuneACCESS, this table holds only the in-frame rearrangements with V and J called that TCRdb kept. Clones are partly lost; checked studies trace under half to an unresolved V gene and leave the rest unexplained. That table is the source of V, J and clone size, and D and trimming were worked out from the DNA. The sample table records 85,000 to 100,000 clones; over 70% of these occur just once. The ten biggest clones cover less than 9.5% of the sample.

Regarding this clone: What antigen it recognizes has not been identified. Nothing much larger sits one base from this clone, and base qualities are not available.

CDR1 and CDR2 are drawn from the germline V gene: KGHSH, LQKENI. V and J are truncated by 0 bases and 3 bases respectively, leaving an intervening sequence of 11 bases. Spanning cysteine to phenylalanine, the CDR3 consists of 15 amino acids. Of all the DNA, just the CDR3 is kept, 45 bases in frame from base 1. The cohort consisted of 650 to 700 healthy bone marrow donors. At the time of sampling, every cohort member was nominally healthy, though immune exposures that went unrecorded were likely present. The donor was CMV seropositive and belonged to the group of 250 to 300 seropositive cohort members. Each donor provided a peripheral blood sample, and peripheral blood mononuclear cells were used for TCR beta sequencing. Genomic DNA was extracted from the blood cell samples with the Qiagen DNeasy Blood Extraction Kit.

Sequencing was performed on PBMCs. The chain couples TRBV18 to TRBJ1-1, with TRBD1 perhaps the D gene, on 5 matching bases. The TCR originated in a man in his fifties in good health and CMV-seropositive. The CDR3 protein sequence reads: CASSPPGGADTEAFF. The nucleotide sequence is given as TGTGCCAGCTCACCACCGGGAGGGGCGGACACTGAAGCTTTCTTT.